The 16 T cell receptor beta chains below all came from one sample that was sequenced in a study of shared clonotypes between healthy human individuals. Positively selected for CCR7, the CD45RO-negative cells used as naive CD8 cells excluded terminally differentiated effector memory CD45RA+ cells. The assay was immunoSEQ multiplex PCR, and TCRdb's table has in-frame clones only and misses some. The profile shows about 820,000 clones, 80% to 95% of them singletons. Sequencing was done on a sample of naive CD8+ T cells sorted from blood. These receptor sequences come from a young man in good health.

With regard to this clone: Other DNA sequences in the sample encode the same CDR3. The gene calls are TRBV28 and TRBJ2-7, with a tentative D call TRBD2 (5 bases). Germline CDR1 and CDR2: MDHEN and SYDVKM. V shed 3 bases and J shed 2 bases, with 11 bases lying between them. CDR3 length: 14 residues. This chain's CDR3 is CASSFGRGTYEQYF. The DNA of the CDR3 is TGTGCCAGCAGTTTCGGACGGGGAACCTACGAGCAGTACTTC.

The chain employs TRBV10-1 and TRBJ1-2; D gene unclear. V lost 6 bases to trimming and J lost 3 bases, with 11 bases between them. From germline, CDR1 is WNHNN and CDR2 SYGVQD (reference sequence). The CDR3 consists of 13 residues. This CDR3 is CASSVGLDYGYTF. The CDR3 region has the DNA TGCGCCAGCAGCGTCGGACTCGACTATGGCTACACCTTC.

This chain connects TRBV28 to TRBJ2-1; the match to TRBD2 covers 10 bases. Per germline, CDR1 MDHEN and CDR2 SYDVKM. This CDR3 is 16 amino acids long. V trimming: 5 bases; J trimming: 3 bases; junction bases outside the gene matches: 7. The CDR3 DNA reads as TGTGCCAGCAGTCTAGCGGGAGTCCCTCTCTACAATGAGCAGTTCTTC. It translates to CASSLAGVPLYNEQFF.

The genes are TRBV13 and TRBJ2-1, with D uncertain. The V end was cut by 2 bases, the J end by 2 bases, with 7 bases between. This CDR3 is 14 amino acids long. Germline values: CDR1 PRHDT, CDR2 FYEKMQ (reference sequence). The CDR3 nucleotides read TGTGCCAGCAGCTTATCCCAGGCCTACAATGAGCAGTTCTTC. Its translation is CASSLSQAYNEQFF.

The V and J genes are TRBV5-6 and TRBJ2-7, with TRBD1 identical over 9 bases. The trim removed 0 bases at V and 1 base at J, leaving 2 bases unmatched. Germline V CDR1 and CDR2: SGHDT, YYEEEE. The length of the CDR3 is 15 residues. This CDR3 is CASSLVTGGSYEQYF. CDR3 in DNA: TGTGCCAGCAGCTTGGTGACAGGGGGTTCCTACGAGCAGTACTTC.

The genes are TRBV2 and TRBJ2-1, with D maybe TRBD2 (6 bases). Germline CDR1 and CDR2: SNHLY and FYNNEI. With 1 base removed from V and 2 bases from J, the gap between germline ends came to 12 bases. The CDR3 spans 16 residues. CDR3 sequence (DNA): TGTGCCAGCAGTGAAGTGGGAGCGGGCGCCTACAATGAGCAGTTCTTC. Protein sequence: CASSEVGAGAYNEQFF.

J is TRBJ1-1 and V is TRBV5-1; D might be TRBD1 (6 bases). Germline V CDR1 and CDR2: SGHRS, YFSETQ. The CDR3 is made up of 15 amino acids. Trimming pared 2 bases from V and 2 bases from J, leaving 13 bases between. In DNA, the CDR3 is TGCGCCAGCAGCTTACGGGGGGCCCTAAACACTGAAGCTTTCTTT. Translating it yields CASSLRGALNTEAFF.

The chain carries TRBV5-4 and TRBJ2-7; the match to TRBD1 covers 11 bases. V lost 3 bases and J lost 12; bases outside the gene matches: 11. The germline CDR1 and CDR2 sequences are SGHNT and YYREEE (reference sequence). The CDR3 spans 14 residues. DNA of the CDR3: TGTGCCAGCAGCTCAGGACAGGGGGCTTGGGGTCGGTACTTC. Its translation: CASSSGQGAWGRYF.

The CDR3 coding sequence is TGTGCCAGCAGCCTCGACAGGGCTGGGGCCAACGTCCTGACTTTC. Residues: CASSLDRAGANVLTF. The rearrangement uses TRBV7-9 and TRBJ2-6; 7 nucleotides align to TRBD1. Germline V gives CDR1 SEHNR, CDR2 FQNEAQ (reference sequence). The CDR3 loop spans 15 amino acids. J lost 2 bases, V lost 5 bases, and 3 bases had no gene match.

The chain uses TRBV14 and TRBJ2-5, with D possibly TRBD1 on 7 matching bases. The CDR3 has 15 residues. CDR1 and CDR2 (germline): SGHDN, FVKESK. V gave up 2 bases and J gave up 7 bases, with 17 bases separating them. The DNA of the CDR3 is TGTGCCAGCAGCCAACAGACAGGGTTGCGGGGGACCCAGTACTTC. Protein product: CASSQQTGLRGTQYF.

The chain joins TRBV7-9 to TRBJ1-4; 10 bases align to TRBD1. The CDR3 is 15 residues long. The germline CDR1 and CDR2 sequences are SEHNR and FQNEAQ (reference sequence). Trimming took 2 bases from V and 8 from J; bases not matched to a gene: 5. CDR3 nucleotide sequence: TGTGCCAGCAGCTTAAGGGACAGGGGAGACGAAAAACTGTTTTTT. Translating it yields CASSLRDRGDEKLFF.

The chain is built from TRBV27 and TRBJ2-1; TRBD2 is a possible D gene (5 bases). CDR3 size: 12 residues. V shed 6 bases and J shed 14 bases, with 17 bases lying between them. From germline, CDR1 is MNHEY and CDR2 SMNVEV (reference sequence). Written as DNA, the CDR3 is TGTGCCAGCAGCTTACGGGGTATAAGGGAGTTCTTC. It yields the protein CASSLRGIREFF.

This chain joins TRBV30 and TRBJ1-2; 12 positions match TRBD1. The germline V gene has CDR1 GTSNPN and CDR2 SVGIG (reference sequence). This CDR3 contains 16 residues. J gave up 6 bases and V 4 bases, and 12 bases lay outside the gene matches. The CDR3 DNA reads TGTGCCTGGATCATCAAACCGGGACAGGGGGCAAATGGCTACACCTTC. It is translated as CAWIIKPGQGANGYTF. The variable domain in full, with the rest retrieved from reference TRBV30 and TRBJ1-2, is SQTIHQWPATLVQPVGSPLSLECTVEGTSNPNLYWYRQAAGRGLQLLFYSVGIGQISSEVPQNLSASRPQDRQFILSSKKLLLSDSGFYLCAWIIKPGQGANGYTFGSGTRLTVV.

The chain links TRBV27 to TRBJ2-7, with D possibly being TRBD1 or TRBD2 (5 bases each). Trimming removed 3 bases from V and 1 base from J, with 16 bases in between. CDR3 length: 16 amino acids. Germline CDR1 is MNHEY and CDR2 is SMNVEV (reference sequence). CDR3 protein: CASSLASGQLSYEQYF. In DNA form, the CDR3 reads TGTGCCAGCAGTTTGGCATCGGGGCAGTTATCCTACGAGCAGTACTTC.

This clone was seen a single time. V and J are TRBV11-2 and TRBJ2-7, with TRBD2 identical over 7 bases. J was trimmed by 2 bases and V by 7 bases; bases with no gene match: 8. The CDR3 has 14 amino acids. CDR1 and CDR2 (germline): SGHAT, FQNNGV. The CDR3 sequence: CASKGGTVTYEQYF. The CDR3 DNA reads as TGTGCCAGCAAGGGAGGGACTGTTACCTACGAGCAGTACTTC. Combining the CDR3 with reference TRBV11-2 and TRBJ2-7 gives the whole variable domain EAGVAQSPRYKIIEKRQSVAFWCNPISGHATLYWYQQILGQGPKLLIQFQNNGVVDDSQLPKDRFSAERLKGVDSTLKIQPAKLEDSAVYLCASKGGTVTYEQYFGPGTRLTVT.

This clone was seen once. The sample contains more than one DNA sequence encoding this CDR3. The chain carries TRBV11-2 and TRBJ1-1, with 9 bases matching TRBD1. The CDR3 contains 14 residues. V gave up 3 bases and J gave up 3 bases; unmatched junction bases: 2. Germline V CDR1 and CDR2: SGHAT, FQNNGV. CDR3 amino acids: CASSLGQGYTEAFF. DNA for the CDR3: TGTGCCAGCAGCTTGGGACAGGGCTACACTGAAGCTTTCTTT.